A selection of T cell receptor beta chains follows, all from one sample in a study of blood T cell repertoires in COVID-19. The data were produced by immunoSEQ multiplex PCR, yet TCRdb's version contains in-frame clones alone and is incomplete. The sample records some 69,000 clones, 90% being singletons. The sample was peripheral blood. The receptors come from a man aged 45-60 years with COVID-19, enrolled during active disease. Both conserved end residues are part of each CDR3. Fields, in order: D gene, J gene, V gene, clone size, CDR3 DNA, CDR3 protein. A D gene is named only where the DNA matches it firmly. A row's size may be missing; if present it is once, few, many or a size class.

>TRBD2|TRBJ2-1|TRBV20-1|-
TGCAGTGCTAGTTTTGCGGGGACTAGCGGGAAGGATGAGCAGTTCTTC
CSASFAGTSGKDEQFF
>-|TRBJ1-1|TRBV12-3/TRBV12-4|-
TGTGCCAGCAACCTGGACACGAACACTGAAGCTTTCTTT
CASNLDTNTEAFF
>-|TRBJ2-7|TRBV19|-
TGTGCCAGTGGCGGGACGGAATACGAGCAGTACTTC
CASGGTEYEQYF
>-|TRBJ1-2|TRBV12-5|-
TGTGCTAGTGGTTTGGTATACGAGGGTCATAACTATGGCTACACCTTC
CASGLVYEGHNYGYTF
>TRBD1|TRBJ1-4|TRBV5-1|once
TGCGCCAGCAGCTTGGGACAGGGGAGTACTAATGAAAAACTGTTTTTT
CASSLGQGSTNEKLFF
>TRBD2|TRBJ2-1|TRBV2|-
TGTGCCAGCCGTCCCGGGACTAGCGCAGATGAGCAGTTCTTC
CASRPGTSADEQFF
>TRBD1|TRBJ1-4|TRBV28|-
TGTGCCAGCAGTTTCTGGGACAGGGATGAAAAACTGTTTTTT
CASSFWDRDEKLFF
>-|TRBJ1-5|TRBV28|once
TGTGCCAGCAGTCCGCGGACAGCGCAGCCCCAGCATTTT
CASSPRTAQPQHF
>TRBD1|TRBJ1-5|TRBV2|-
TGTGCCAGCAGCCCTGGGACAGACCAGCCCCAGCATTTT
CASSPGTDQPQHF
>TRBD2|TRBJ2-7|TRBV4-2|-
TGTGCCAGCAGCCCGGGGACTAGCGGTAAACACGAGCAGTACTTC
CASSPGTSGKHEQYF
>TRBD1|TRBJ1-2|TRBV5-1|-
TGCGCCAGCAGCACCGAGGGGACAGGGGTCTATGGCTACACCTTC
CASSTEGTGVYGYTF
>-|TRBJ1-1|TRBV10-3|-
TGTGCCATCAGGCCGACAGGGAACACTGAAGCTTTCTTT
CAIRPTGNTEAFF
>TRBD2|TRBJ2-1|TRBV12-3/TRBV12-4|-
TGTGCCAGCAGTTATAGCGGGCCTAATGAGCAGTTCTTC
CASSYSGPNEQFF
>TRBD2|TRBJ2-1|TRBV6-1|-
TGTGCCAGCAGTGAACCCATGACTAGCGGGATTTACAATGAGCAGTTCTTC
CASSEPMTSGIYNEQFF
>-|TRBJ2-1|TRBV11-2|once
TGTGCCAGCAGCTTAGACCTTCACAATGAGCAGTTCTTC
CASSLDLHNEQFF
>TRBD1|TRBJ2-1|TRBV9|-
TGTGCCAGCAGCGCCACAGGGGGCCTGGCCTACAATGAGCAGTTCTTC
CASSATGGLAYNEQFF
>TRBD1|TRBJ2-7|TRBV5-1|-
TGCGCCAGCAGCCCGGGACAGGGTTGGTACGAGCAGTACTTC
CASSPGQGWYEQYF
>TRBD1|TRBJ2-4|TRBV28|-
TGTGCCACCATTAGGACAGGACGAAACATTCAGTACTTC
CATIRTGRNIQYF
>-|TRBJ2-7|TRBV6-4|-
TGTGCCAGCAATATACTTTTCCAATACGAGCAGTACTTC
CASNILFQYEQYF